Following are 9 T cell receptor beta chains from one sample sequenced in a study of blood T cells in healthy people across ages. For the second PCR, which ran for about 6 to 11 cycles, a sample-barcoded 5' primer and a J-beta primer mix were used. TCRdb used MiXCR to reprocess the 5' RACE reads, holding one entry per CDR3 protein. The sample has about 1 million distinct CDR3 sequences, 35% to 55% seen once. Sequencing was performed on blood. The receptors come from an older woman in good health.

This clonotype was seen a handful of times. V is TRBV18 and J is TRBJ2-7; 8 bases align to TRBD2. Germline values: CDR1 KGHSH, CDR2 LQKENI. With V trimmed by 2 bases and J by 7 bases, 10 bases remained unmatched. The CDR3 spans 15 residues. The CDR3 DNA follows: TGTGCCAGCTCACCAACTAGCGGCTCCTACAATGAGCAGTACTTC. Encoded protein: CASSPTSGSYNEQYF. Combining the CDR3 with reference TRBV18 and TRBJ2-7 gives the whole variable domain NAGVMQNPRHLVRRRGQEARLRCSPMKGHSHVYWYRQLPEEGLKFMVYLQKENIIDESGMPKERFSAEFPKEGPSILRIQQVVRGDSAAYFCASSPTSGSYNEQYFGPGTRLTVT.

This clonotype has a handful of counts. The genes are TRBV7-9 and TRBJ2-7, with a possible D match to TRBD1 (5 bases). The germline V gene has CDR1 SEHNR and CDR2 FQNEAQ (reference sequence). V was shortened by 5 bases and J by 2 bases, with 13 bases between the two germline ends. The CDR3 has 14 amino acids. The CDR3 loop is CASSQDTFPYEQYF. The CDR3 nucleotides read TGTGCCAGCAGCCAGGACACTTTCCCCTACGAGCAGTACTTC.

This clonotype showed up just a few times. V gene TRBV6-5 combines with J gene TRBJ2-3; 7 bases are a match to TRBD2. Germline loops: CDR1 MNHEY, CDR2 SVGAGI. J was trimmed by 4 bases and V by 5 bases; bases with no gene match: 3. This CDR3 contains 13 residues. The CDR3 is CASSAAGADTQYF. For the CDR3, the DNA is TGTGCCAGCAGTGCGGCGGGGGCAGATACGCAGTATTTT.

This clonotype was counted between two and nine times. The V gene is TRBV15, the J gene TRBJ2-5; D is unresolved. Germline CDR1 is LNHNV and CDR2 is YYDKDF (reference sequence). CDR3 length equals 14 residues. V lost 3 bases to trimming and J lost 0 bases, with 8 bases between them. In DNA, the CDR3 is TGTGCCACCAGCAGGGACCTGTACCAAGAGACCCAGTACTTC. Protein product: CATSRDLYQETQYF.

The chain uses TRBV29-1 and TRBJ2-7; 7 nucleotides match TRBD2. The CDR3 has 14 residues. Germline CDR1 SQVTM, CDR2 ANQGSEA. Trimming at V came to 6 bases and at J to 2 bases, leaving 10 bases not matched to a gene. CDR3 loop: CSVGRAGDPYEQYF. The CDR3 coding sequence is TGCAGCGTGGGTAGGGCGGGAGATCCCTACGAGCAGTACTTC.

There are a few counts of this clonotype. The V and J genes are TRBV7-9 and TRBJ2-1, with D maybe TRBD1 (6 bases). Trimming left V 5 bases short and J 9 bases short, with 23 bases between. The germline CDR1 and CDR2 sequences are SEHNR and FQNEAQ (reference sequence). This CDR3 has 16 amino acids. The CDR3 DNA sequence: TGTGCCAGCAGCCCTATTAGTGGGGGCATATCGGGTGAGCAGTTCTTC. It specifies CASSPISGGISGEQFF.

This clonotype was found a few times. The chain has TRBV5-6 and TRBJ2-1; D remains unclear. The CDR3 covers 15 residues. Germline values: CDR1 SGHDT, CDR2 YYEEEE. V dropped 0 bases and J dropped 1 base, with 8 bases sitting between them. CDR3 sequence reads: CASSLELTSYNEQFF. The CDR3 nucleotides read TGTGCCAGCAGCTTGGAGTTGACGTCCTACAATGAGCAGTTCTTC.

There are a few counts of this clonotype. This chain connects TRBV3-1 to TRBJ2-5, with D possibly matching TRBD2 (5 bases). V dropped 1 base and J dropped 4 bases, with 13 bases sitting between them. This CDR3 has 15 residues. The germline V gene encodes CDR1 LGHDT and CDR2 YNNKEL (reference sequence). The CDR3 DNA reads TGTGCCAGCAGCCAAGGGACTCCATGGGGAGAGACCCAGTACTTC. Protein: CASSQGTPWGETQYF.

The V and J genes are TRBV7-2 and TRBJ2-7; D not resolved. The CDR3 totals 13 residues. Germline V gene lookup returns CDR1 SGHTA and CDR2 FQGNSA. Trimming stripped 5 bases from V and 3 bases from J, with 11 bases between. The CDR3 reads CASSVSGYYEQYF. In nucleotides, the CDR3 is TGTGCCAGCAGCGTCTCAGGTTACTACGAGCAGTACTTC. Combining the CDR3 with reference TRBV7-2 and TRBJ2-7 gives the whole variable domain GAGVSQSPSNKVTEKGKDVELRCDPISGHTALYWYRQSLGQGLEFLIYFQGNSAPDKSGLPSDRFSAERTGGSVSTLTIQRTQQEDSAVYLCASSVSGYYEQYFGPGTRLTVT.